The present entry profiles one T cell receptor (beta chain) with its context. These data belong to a study of blood T cell repertoires in COVID-19. Across the whole study: Acute and convalescent COVID-19 specimens originated in the United States, Italy and Spain.

The CDR3 consists of 16 residues. V shed 5 bases and J shed 1 base, with 16 bases lying between them. Germline CDR1 reads LGHDT; CDR2 reads YNNKEL (reference sequence). Using immunoSEQ multiplex PCR, the repertoire was profiled, and TCRdb retains in-frame clones only, with some absent. The sample contains around 92,000 clones, under 80% of which appear only once. The chain combines TRBV3-1 (or the pseudogene TRBV3-2) with TRBJ2-3; D may be TRBD2 (6 bases). Sequencing used peripheral blood. This clonotype was obtained from a man between 65 and 80 years old with COVID-19, enrolled during active disease. The CDR3 region is CASSTRRAGGTDTQYF. The CDR3 bases are TGTGCCAGCAGCACCCGGAGGGCCGGAGGCACAGATACGCAGTATTTT.